One sample yielded the 11 T cell receptor beta chains listed below, sequenced in a study of T cell responses to AZD1222 COVID-19 vaccine. The method was immunoSEQ multiplex PCR; TCRdb's version includes in-frame clones alone and lacks a portion of them. The repertoire has approximately 84,000 clones, approximately 92% of them found once; the top ten carry over 2%. The material sequenced was peripheral blood, taken 28 days after the second AZD1222 dose. Receptors were obtained from an adult who received the AZD1222 COVID-19 vaccine.

V is TRBV9 and J is TRBJ2-7, with TRBD1 as a possible D gene (6 bases). Trimming left V 2 bases short and J 1 base short, with 10 bases between. Germline V gene data show CDR1 as SGDLS and CDR2 as YYNGEE. There are 14 residues in the CDR3. CDR3 amino acids: CASSVQDRSYEQYF. The CDR3 region has the DNA TGTGCCAGCAGCGTTCAGGACAGATCCTACGAGCAGTACTTC.

The chain has TRBV5-1 and TRBJ2-1; possible D gene TRBD1, 5 bases. Germline V lookup: CDR1 SGHRS, CDR2 YFSETQ. Deletions cut 0 bases from V and 0 bases from J, with 10 bases between. The CDR3 is 16 residues long. CDR3 DNA sequence: TGCGCCAGCAGCTTGGACAGGCGACCCTCCTACAATGAGCAGTTCTTC. Translated: CASSLDRRPSYNEQFF. Full variable domain (outside the CDR3, taken from reference TRBV5-1 and TRBJ2-1): KAGVTQTPRYLIKTRGQQVTLSCSPISGHRSVSWYQQTPGQGLQFLFEYFSETQRNKGNFPGRFSGRQFSNSRSEMNVSTLELGDSALYLCASSLDRRPSYNEQFFGPGTRLTVL.

V is TRBV19 and J is TRBJ1-5, with D perhaps TRBD1 (5 bases). This CDR3 has 15 residues. From germline, CDR1 is LNHDA and CDR2 SQIVND (reference sequence). V lost 4 bases to trimming and J lost 1 base, with 11 bases between them. The DNA for the CDR3 is TGTGCCAGTAGTACGGGACGGAGGAGCAATCAGCCCCAGCATTTT. Translated: CASSTGRRSNQPQHF.

The V gene is TRBV30, the J gene TRBJ1-4; TRBD1 agrees at 8 bases. The germline V gene has CDR1 GTSNPN and CDR2 SVGIG (reference sequence). The CDR3 is 16 amino acids. V was pared by 0 bases and J by 4 bases, with 7 bases of the junction left unmatched. The CDR3 sequence: CAWSVDTGGGNEKLFF. CDR3 DNA: TGTGCCTGGAGTGTCGACACAGGGGGTGGTAATGAAAAACTGTTTTTT.

This chain connects TRBV6-2 or TRBV6-3 to TRBJ1-2; D unresolved. The V and J ends lost 2 bases and 8 bases respectively, with 18 bases between them. This CDR3 has 15 amino acids. Germline CDR1 reads MNHEY; CDR2 reads SVGEGT. The CDR3 here is CASSYEGYVTLGYTF. The DNA of the CDR3 is TGTGCCAGCAGTTACGAGGGATATGTTACCTTGGGCTACACCTTC.

V and J are TRBV30 and TRBJ1-4; D uncertain. The CDR3 spans 15 residues. Germline CDR1 GTSNPN, CDR2 SVGIG (reference sequence). V lost 3 bases and J lost 8, with 19 bases in between. The CDR3 nucleotides read TGTGCCTGGAGAACGGGTAGGACGGCTGGGGAAAAACTGTTTTTT. Its translation: CAWRTGRTAGEKLFF. The complete variable domain, with remaining parts taken from reference TRBV30 and TRBJ1-4, reads SQTIHQWPATLVQPVGSPLSLECTVEGTSNPNLYWYRQAAGRGLQLLFYSVGIGQISSEVPQNLSASRPQDRQFILSSKKLLLSDSGFYLCAWRTGRTAGEKLFFGSGTQLSVL.

This clone has just one count. The V gene is TRBV19, the J gene TRBJ1-5; D is undetermined. With 2 bases removed from V and 5 bases from J, the gap between germline ends came to 7 bases. Germline loops: CDR1 LNHDA, CDR2 SQIVND (reference sequence). The CDR3 extends over 13 amino acids. The CDR3 loop reads CASSISGDQPQHF. The CDR3, as DNA: TGTGCCAGTAGTATATCCGGAGATCAGCCCCAGCATTTT. The full variable domain, rest sourced from reference TRBV19 and TRBJ1-5, is DGGITQSPKYLFRKEGQNVTLSCEQNLNHDAMYWYRQDPGQGLRLIYYSQIVNDFQKGDIAEGYSVSREKKESFPLTVTSAQKNPTAFYLCASSISGDQPQHFGDGTRLSIL.

The sample holds a few counts of this clone. The chain employs TRBV9 and TRBJ2-5; D gene ambiguous. V gave up 4 bases and J gave up 5 bases, with 9 bases separating them. In germline, CDR1 is SGDLS, CDR2 YYNGEE. CDR3 size: 12 residues. The CDR3 nucleotides read TGTGCCAGCAGCCGGACCGGGGAGACCCAGTACTTC. Its protein product is CASSRTGETQYF.

This rearrangement joins TRBV19 to TRBJ1-5; D uncertain. V lost 0 bases and J 4 bases, leaving 4 bases between the germline ends. Germline V gene sequence: CDR1 LNHDA, CDR2 SQIVND (reference sequence). The CDR3 extends over 13 amino acids. CDR3 DNA: TGTGCCAGTAGTATAGAGAGTAATCAGCCCCAGCATTTT. Residues: CASSIESNQPQHF.

The rearrangement uses TRBV5-6 and TRBJ1-2, with 8 bases identical to TRBD1. The CDR3 spans 15 residues. Germline V gene lookup returns CDR1 SGHDT and CDR2 YYEEEE. Losses at the gene ends were 4 bases for V and 2 bases for J; bases not matched to a gene: 7. CDR3 sequence: CASSQPGQENYGYTF. CDR3 bases: TGTGCCAGCAGCCAACCGGGACAGGAGAACTATGGCTACACCTTC. Complete variable domain (other parts from reference TRBV5-6 and TRBJ1-2): DAGVTQSPTHLIKTRGQQVTLRCSPKSGHDTVSWYQQALGQGPQFIFQYYEEEERQRGNFPDRFSGHQFPNYSSELNVNALLLGDSALYLCASSQPGQENYGYTFGSGTRLTVV.

The chain recombines TRBV5-6 with TRBJ2-1; TRBD2 matches 11 bases. Germline CDR1 SGHDT, CDR2 YYEEEE. The junction had 5 bases not matched to a gene; V was cut back by 5 bases and J by 4 bases. The CDR3 runs to 15 residues. The CDR3 is CASRLTSGNYNEQFF. The CDR3 nucleotides are TGTGCCAGCAGACTGACTAGCGGGAATTACAATGAGCAGTTCTTC.